Listed below are T cell receptor beta chains from one sample, sequenced in a study of blood T cells in healthy people across ages. TCRdb reanalysed the 5' RACE reads using MiXCR and keeps one entry per CDR3 protein. The table shows fewer than 1,000,000 distinct CDR3 sequences, with around 45% occurring only once. The sequenced material came from blood. The receptors come from a man older than 75 in good health. CDR3s include the opening cysteine and the closing phenylalanine or tryptophan. A D gene is named only where the DNA matches it firmly. Size is omitted from some rows. Given values are once, few, many or a class for expanded clones.

D	V	J	size	DNA	CDR3
NA	TRBV12-3/TRBV12-4	TRBJ1-5	many	TGTGCCAGCAGTTTTGGACATCCGAATCAGCCCCAGCATTTT	CASSFGHPNQPQHF
NA	TRBV20-1	TRBJ2-7	NA	TGCAGTGCTAGAGAGCGAATGGCCTACGAGCAGTACTTC	CSARERMAYEQYF
NA	TRBV3-1	TRBJ2-1	NA	TGTGCCAGCAGCCAAGATCTGCGGGACAATGAGCAGTTCTTC	CASSQDLRDNEQFF
NA	TRBV9	TRBJ2-1	NA	TGTGCCAGCAATTTGCAGAGCGGCAATGAGCAGTTCTTC	CASNLQSGNEQFF
NA	TRBV6-1	TRBJ1-5	few	TGTGCCAGCAGTCAAGGCCTCTTAGACAATCAGCCCCAGCATTTT	CASSQGLLDNQPQHF
TRBD2	TRBV27	TRBJ2-1	NA	TGTGCCAGCAGTTTGTTAGCGGGATCGCGGCAGTTCTTC	CASSLLAGSRQFF
TRBD2	TRBV5-1	TRBJ2-3	NA	TGCGCCAGCAGCCCTGAGGCTCAACTAGCGGGAGGTTTCACAGATACGCAGTATTTT	CASSPEAQLAGGFTDTQYF
TRBD1	TRBV11-2	TRBJ2-7	NA	TGTGCCAGCAGCTTAAGGACAGGGCGCTCCTACGAGCAGTACTTC	CASSLRTGRSYEQYF
NA	TRBV30	TRBJ2-1	NA	TGTGCCTGGAGCCTCATCTACAATGAGCAGTTCTTC	CAWSLIYNEQFF
NA	TRBV5-1	TRBJ2-2	NA	TGCGCCAGCGGCTTGGACAATCAGAACACCGGGGAGCTGTTTTTT	CASGLDNQNTGELFF
NA	TRBV12-3/TRBV12-4	TRBJ1-2	few	TGTGCCAGCAGTACTAGCGACACGGCCTATGGCTACACCTTC	CASSTSDTAYGYTF
NA	TRBV7-9	TRBJ2-7	few	TGTGCCAGCAGCTTAGGTGTTTTCGACTACGAGCAGTACTTC	CASSLGVFDYEQYF
TRBD2	TRBV6-1	TRBJ2-6	NA	TGTGCCAGCAGCGCCCACACTAGCGGGCCGAGCTCTGGGGCCAACGTCCTGACTTTC	CASSAHTSGPSSGANVLTF
TRBD2	TRBV7-2	TRBJ2-5	NA	TGTGCCAGCGGCTGGGGGGGTGAGACCCAGTACTTC	CASGWGGETQYF
TRBD2	TRBV4-1	TRBJ2-5	few	TGCGCCAGCAGCGCGACGGGACTAGCGAACGAAGAGACCCAGTACTTC	CASSATGLANEETQYF
TRBD2	TRBV7-2	TRBJ2-7	once	TGTGCCAGCAGCTTACAAACTAGCGGGAGCCCTTCCTACGAGCAGTACTTC	CASSLQTSGSPSYEQYF
TRBD2	TRBV4-2	TRBJ2-1	NA	TGTGCCGGCAGCACTCCCTCTTTAGCGGGAGCGAATGAGCAGTTCTTC	CAGSTPSLAGANEQFF
NA	TRBV5-5	TRBJ2-7	few	TGTGCCAGCAGCTTAAGACCAGCGGTCTCCTACAATGAGCAGTACTTC	CASSLRPAVSYNEQYF
TRBD1	TRBV10-3	TRBJ1-6	few	TGTGCCATCAGTCCCGACAGGGATAATTCACCCCTCCACTTT	CAISPDRDNSPLHF
TRBD2	TRBV9	TRBJ2-1	NA	TGTGCCAGCAGCTCAATTACTAGCGACCGGTACAATGAGCAGTTCTTC	CASSSITSDRYNEQFF
TRBD1	TRBV27	TRBJ2-7	NA	TGTGCCAGCATTCTTCTCTGGACAGGGGGCGACGAGCAGTACTTC	CASILLWTGGDEQYF
NA	TRBV2	TRBJ2-7	few	TGTGCCAGCAGTGAAGCCCGGGATCTCTCCCACGAGCAGTACTTC	CASSEARDLSHEQYF
NA	TRBV10-3	TRBJ1-2	few	TGTGCCATCAGCGATGACAAGACCTATGGCTACACCTTC	CAISDDKTYGYTF